This T cell receptor beta chain was captured by sequencing in a study of blood T cell repertoires in COVID-19. For the study at large: The origin of the acute and convalescent COVID-19 samples was the United States, Italy and Spain. Nucleic acid was either cDNA or gDNA, and it came from T cells, B-cell-depleted T cells, or PBMCs.

Per the original methods: Reference gene primer amplification gave estimated nucleated cell counts. Generated by immunoSEQ multiplex PCR, the TCRdb table keeps only in-frame clones and is missing some. V, J and clone size reflect that table, while D and trimming were determined from the DNA. The table has a few hundred thousand clones, about nine tenths seen once; the top ten hold less than 4.5%. The V end lost 5 bases, the J end lost 6 bases, and 10 bases lay between the germline ends. Germline values: CDR1 SGHAT, CDR2 FQNNGV. The CDR3 is 13 residues long. Sequencing was carried out using peripheral blood. This sequence joins TRBV11-2 and TRBJ1-4, with TRBD1 as a possible D gene (6 bases). The sequence came from a man in his forties or fifties with acute or convalescent COVID-19. CDR3 coding DNA: TGTGCCAGCAGCGTAGCAGGGGATGAAAAACTGTTTTTT. Its protein product is CASSVAGDEKLFF.